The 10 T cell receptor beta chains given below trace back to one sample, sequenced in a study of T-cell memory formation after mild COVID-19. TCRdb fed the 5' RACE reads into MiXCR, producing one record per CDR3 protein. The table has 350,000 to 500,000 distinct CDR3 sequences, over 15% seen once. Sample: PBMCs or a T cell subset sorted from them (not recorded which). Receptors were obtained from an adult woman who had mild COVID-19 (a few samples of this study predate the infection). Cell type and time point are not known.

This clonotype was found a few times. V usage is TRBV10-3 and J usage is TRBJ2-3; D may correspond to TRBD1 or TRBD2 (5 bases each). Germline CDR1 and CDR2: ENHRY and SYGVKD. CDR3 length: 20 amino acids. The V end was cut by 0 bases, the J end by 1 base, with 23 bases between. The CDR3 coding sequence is TGTGCCATCAGTGAGTCGCGGCTCGTTGGGGGATTACCCCGCACAGATACGCAGTATTTT. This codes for CAISESRLVGGLPRTDTQYF.

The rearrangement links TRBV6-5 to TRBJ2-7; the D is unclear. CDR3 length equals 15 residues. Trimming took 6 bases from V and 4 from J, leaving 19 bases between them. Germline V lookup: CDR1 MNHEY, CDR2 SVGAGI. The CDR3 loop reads CASRPRADPIYEQYF. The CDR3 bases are TGTGCCAGCAGGCCTAGGGCCGATCCCATATACGAGCAGTACTTC.

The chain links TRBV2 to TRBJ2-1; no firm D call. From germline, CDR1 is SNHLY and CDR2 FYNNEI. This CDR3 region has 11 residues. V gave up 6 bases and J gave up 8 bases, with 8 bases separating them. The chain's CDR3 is CASRIEYEQFF. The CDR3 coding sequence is TGTGCCAGCAGGATTGAGTATGAGCAGTTCTTC.

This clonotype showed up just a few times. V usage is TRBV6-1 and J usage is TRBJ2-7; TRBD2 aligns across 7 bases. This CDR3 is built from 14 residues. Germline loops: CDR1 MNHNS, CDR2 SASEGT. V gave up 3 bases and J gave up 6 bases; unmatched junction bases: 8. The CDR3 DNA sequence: TGTGCCAGCAGTGACGGTAGCGGGTCGGTCGAGCAGTACTTC. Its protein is CASSDGSGSVEQYF.

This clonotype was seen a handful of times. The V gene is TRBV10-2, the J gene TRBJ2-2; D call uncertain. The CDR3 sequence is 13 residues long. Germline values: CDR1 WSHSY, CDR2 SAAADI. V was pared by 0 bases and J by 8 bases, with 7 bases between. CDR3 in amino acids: CASSESYSGELFF. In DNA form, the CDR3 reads TGCGCCAGCAGTGAGTCTTACTCTGGGGAGCTGTTTTTT.

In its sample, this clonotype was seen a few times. The CDR3: CASSDSRDLNTQYF. The DNA for the CDR3 is TGTGCCAGCAGTGACTCCCGGGACCTTAATACGCAGTATTTT. The chain is built from TRBV6-4 and TRBJ2-3; D tentatively fits TRBD1 or TRBD2 (5 bases each). The germline V gene encodes CDR1 MRHNA and CDR2 SNTAGT. With 0 bases removed from V and 7 bases from J, the gap between germline ends came to 11 bases. This CDR3 spans 14 amino acids.

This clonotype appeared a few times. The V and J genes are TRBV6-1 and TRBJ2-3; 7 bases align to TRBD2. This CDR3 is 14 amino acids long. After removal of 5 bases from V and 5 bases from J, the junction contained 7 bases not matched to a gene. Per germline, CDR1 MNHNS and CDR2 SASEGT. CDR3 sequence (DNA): TGTGCCAGCAGTATCCGGGGGGTCGGAGATACGCAGTATTTT. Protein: CASSIRGVGDTQYF.

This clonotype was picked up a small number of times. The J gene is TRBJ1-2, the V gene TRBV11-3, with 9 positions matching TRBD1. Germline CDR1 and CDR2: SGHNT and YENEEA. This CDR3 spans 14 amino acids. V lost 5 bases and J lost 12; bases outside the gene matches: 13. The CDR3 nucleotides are TGTGCCAGCAGCCAAAAACCGGACAGGGGATCCAACACCTTC. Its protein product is CASSQKPDRGSNTF.

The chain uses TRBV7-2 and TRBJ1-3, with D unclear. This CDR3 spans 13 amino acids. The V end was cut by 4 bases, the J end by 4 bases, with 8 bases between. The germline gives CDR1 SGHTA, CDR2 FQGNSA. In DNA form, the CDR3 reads TGTGCCAGCAGCTACACACAGGGAAACACCATATATTTT. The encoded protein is CASSYTQGNTIYF.

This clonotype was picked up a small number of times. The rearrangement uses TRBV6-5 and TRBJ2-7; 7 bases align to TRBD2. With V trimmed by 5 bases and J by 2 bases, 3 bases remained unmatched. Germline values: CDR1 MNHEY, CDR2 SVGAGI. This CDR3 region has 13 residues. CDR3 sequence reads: CASSKTSTYEQYF. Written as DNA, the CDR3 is TGTGCCAGCAGTAAGACTAGCACCTACGAGCAGTACTTC.